A single TCR beta chain is shown here with its context. Its target is not known. The record originates from a study of immune evolution from preneoplasia to lung adenocarcinoma. About the research overall: HLA loss of heterozygosity: 7% AIS, less than 18% MIA, approximately 31% ADC, none AAH.

Clones were read by immunoSEQ multiplex PCR, and TCRdb kept only the in-frame ones, dropping some. The table includes around 20,000 clones, 70% to 85% detected once. Study-level results: Later-stage lesions appeared to have more T cells, more diversity, less clonality. Normal lung had the highest top T cell clone frequencies.

Germline loops: CDR1 SGHDN, CDR2 FVKESK. After removal of 0 bases from V and 6 bases from J, the junction contained 9 bases not matched to a gene. The CDR3 contains 18 residues. Sequencing was carried out using FFPE invasive lung adenocarcinoma tissue. This clonotype originated in a person in their 60s with lung adenocarcinoma. The chain employs TRBV14 and TRBJ2-1; 12 bases align to TRBD2. This chain's CDR3 is CASSQESIVLAGGNEQFF. The CDR3 region has the DNA TGTGCCAGCAGCCAAGAATCAATCGTACTAGCGGGAGGCAATGAGCAGTTCTTC.